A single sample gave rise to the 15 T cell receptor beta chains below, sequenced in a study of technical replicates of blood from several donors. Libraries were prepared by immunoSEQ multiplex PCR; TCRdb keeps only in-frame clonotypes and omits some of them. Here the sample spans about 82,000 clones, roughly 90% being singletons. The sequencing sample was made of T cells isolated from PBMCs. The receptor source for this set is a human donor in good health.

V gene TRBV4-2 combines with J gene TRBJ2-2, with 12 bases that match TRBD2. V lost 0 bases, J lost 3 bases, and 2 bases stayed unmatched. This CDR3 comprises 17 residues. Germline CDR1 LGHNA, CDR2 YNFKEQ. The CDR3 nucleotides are TGTGCCAGCAGCCAAGAGACTAGCGGGGGATACACCGGGGAGCTGTTTTTT. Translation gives CASSQETSGGYTGELFF.

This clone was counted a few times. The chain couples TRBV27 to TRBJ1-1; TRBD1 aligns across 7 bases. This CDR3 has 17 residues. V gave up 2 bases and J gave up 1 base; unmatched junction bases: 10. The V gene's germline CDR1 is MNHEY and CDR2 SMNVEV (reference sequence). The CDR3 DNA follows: TGTGCCAGCAGTTTAACCCGACAGGGCCCTGGGAACACTGAAGCTTTCTTT. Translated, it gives CASSLTRQGPGNTEAFF.

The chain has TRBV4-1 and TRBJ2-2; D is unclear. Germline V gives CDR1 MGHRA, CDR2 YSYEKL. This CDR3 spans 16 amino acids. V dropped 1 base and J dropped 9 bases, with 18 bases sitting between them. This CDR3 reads CASSQVSDLELRELFF. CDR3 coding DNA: TGCGCCAGCAGCCAAGTGTCAGATCTAGAGCTCCGGGAGCTGTTTTTT.

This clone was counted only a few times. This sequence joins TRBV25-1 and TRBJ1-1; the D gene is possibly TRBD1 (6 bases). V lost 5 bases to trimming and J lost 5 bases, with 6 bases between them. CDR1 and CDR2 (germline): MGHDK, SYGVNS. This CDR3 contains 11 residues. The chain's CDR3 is CASSQGTEAFF. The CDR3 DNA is TGTGCCAGCAGTCAGGGGACTGAAGCTTTCTTT.

CDR3 in amino acids: CASSYSYNTEAFF. CDR3 coding DNA: TGTGCCAGCAGTTACTCCTATAACACTGAAGCTTTCTTT. This rearrangement joins TRBV6-5 to TRBJ1-1, with D uncertain. The CDR3 is 13 amino acids. V was cut by 0 bases and J by 2 bases, with 4 bases left in between. CDR1 MNHEY and CDR2 SVGAGI come from the germline V gene.

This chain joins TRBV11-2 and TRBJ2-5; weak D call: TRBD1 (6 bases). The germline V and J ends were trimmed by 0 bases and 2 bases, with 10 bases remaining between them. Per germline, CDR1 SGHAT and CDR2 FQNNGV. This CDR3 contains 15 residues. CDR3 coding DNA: TGTGCCAGCAGCTTAGAGAACAGGGCGCAAGAGACCCAGTACTTC. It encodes CASSLENRAQETQYF. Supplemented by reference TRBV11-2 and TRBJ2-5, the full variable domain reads EAGVAQSPRYKIIEKRQSVAFWCNPISGHATLYWYQQILGQGPKLLIQFQNNGVVDDSQLPKDRFSAERLKGVDSTLKIQPAKLEDSAVYLCASSLENRAQETQYFGPGTRLLVL.

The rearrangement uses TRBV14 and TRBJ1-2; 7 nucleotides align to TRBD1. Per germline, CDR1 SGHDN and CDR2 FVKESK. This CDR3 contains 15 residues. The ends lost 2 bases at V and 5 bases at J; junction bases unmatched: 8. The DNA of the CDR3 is TGTGCCAGCAGCCAACTAGGGGGACAGAAATATGGCTACACCTTC. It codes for CASSQLGGQKYGYTF.

This CDR3 is CASRPGGFGELFF. CDR3 sequence (DNA): TGTGCCAGTAGGCCGGGGGGGTTCGGGGAGCTGTTTTTT. V and J are TRBV19 and TRBJ2-2; 8 nucleotides line up with TRBD2. The CDR3 sequence is 13 residues long. V was clipped by 6 bases and J by 7 bases; unmatched bases: 4. In germline, CDR1 is LNHDA, CDR2 SQIVND (reference sequence). Complete variable domain (other parts from reference TRBV19 and TRBJ2-2): DGGITQSPKYLFRKEGQNVTLSCEQNLNHDAMYWYRQDPGQGLRLIYYSQIVNDFQKGDIAEGYSVSREKKESFPLTVTSAQKNPTAFYLCASRPGGFGELFFGEGSRLTVL.

The CDR3 DNA reads as TGCGCCAGCAGCTTGGCCGGTGTCAGGGGGCGAAAGAACACTGAAGCTTTCTTT. Translation gives CASSLAGVRGRKNTEAFF. The V and J genes are TRBV5-1 and TRBJ1-1; the match to TRBD1 covers 8 bases. Germline CDR1 SGHRS, CDR2 YFSETQ. The CDR3 consists of 18 residues. Trimming cost V 0 bases and J 1 base; bases outside gene matches: 11. The variable domain in full, with the rest retrieved from reference TRBV5-1 and TRBJ1-1, is KAGVTQTPRYLIKTRGQQVTLSCSPISGHRSVSWYQQTPGQGLQFLFEYFSETQRNKGNFPGRFSGRQFSNSRSEMNVSTLELGDSALYLCASSLAGVRGRKNTEAFFGQGTRLTVV.

The CDR3 DNA reads as TGTGCCAGCAGCAACGATAACAGGGTCAATCAGCCCCAGCATTTT. Protein product: CASSNDNRVNQPQHF. The chain recombines TRBV5-5 with TRBJ1-5, with a weak D call TRBD1 (6 bases). V lost 4 bases, J lost 3 bases, and 14 bases lay in between. CDR3 length: 15 residues. CDR1 SGHKS and CDR2 YYEKEE come from the germline V gene (reference sequence).

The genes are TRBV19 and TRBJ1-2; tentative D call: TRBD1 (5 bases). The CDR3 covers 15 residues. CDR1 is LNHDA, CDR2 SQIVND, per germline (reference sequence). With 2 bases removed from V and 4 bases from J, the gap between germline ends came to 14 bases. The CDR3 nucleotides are TGTGCCAGTAGTATAAGGTTGGGGGGACCCTATGGCTACACCTTC. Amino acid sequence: CASSIRLGGPYGYTF.

The CDR3 is CASNYGNTGELFF. The CDR3 DNA reads TGTGCCAGCAACTATGGGAACACCGGGGAGCTGTTTTTT. The chain links TRBV9 to TRBJ2-2; D not resolved. V lost 6 bases and J lost 1, with 7 bases in between. The CDR3 contains 13 residues. Germline V lookup: CDR1 SGDLS, CDR2 YYNGEE. Drawing the rest from reference TRBV9 and TRBJ2-2, the complete variable domain is DSGVTQTPKHLITATGQRVTLRCSPRSGDLSVYWYQQSLDQGLQFLIQYYNGEERAKGNILERFSAQQFPDLHSELNLSSLELGDSALYFCASNYGNTGELFFGEGSRLTVL.

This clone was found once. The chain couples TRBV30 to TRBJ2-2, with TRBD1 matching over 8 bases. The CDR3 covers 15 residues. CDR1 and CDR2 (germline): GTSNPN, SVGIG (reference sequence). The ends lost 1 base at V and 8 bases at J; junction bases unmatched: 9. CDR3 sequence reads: CAWSAGQGGFGELFF. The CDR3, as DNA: TGTGCCTGGAGTGCCGGACAGGGCGGGTTTGGGGAGCTGTTTTTT.

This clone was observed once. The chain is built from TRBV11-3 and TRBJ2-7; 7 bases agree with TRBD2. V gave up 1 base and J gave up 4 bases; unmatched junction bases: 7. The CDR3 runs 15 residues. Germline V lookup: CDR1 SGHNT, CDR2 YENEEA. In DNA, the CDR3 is TGTGCCAGCAGCTTAGGAACTAGCGTAGGGTACGAGCAGTACTTC. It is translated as CASSLGTSVGYEQYF.

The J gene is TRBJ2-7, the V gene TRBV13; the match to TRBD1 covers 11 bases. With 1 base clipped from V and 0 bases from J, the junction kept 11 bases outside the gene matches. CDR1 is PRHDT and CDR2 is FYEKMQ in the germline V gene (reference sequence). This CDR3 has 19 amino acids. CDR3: CASSLVGQGAEIGSYEQYF. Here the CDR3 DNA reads TGTGCCAGCAGCTTAGTAGGACAGGGGGCTGAAATTGGCTCCTACGAGCAGTACTTC.